The 6 T cell receptor beta chains reported below all come from one sample, sequenced in a study of human T cells and chemical hapten exposure. Time point denoted: patch test 1, 2 weeks after DPC sensitization. As to treatment: therapeutic diphenylcyclopropenone sensitization with weekly scalp DPC. TCRdb independently ran MiXCR on the RACE reads; one entry per CDR3 protein. Here the sample spans about 340,000 distinct CDR3 sequences, roughly 6.9% being singletons. Sequenced here: whole blood, sampled in connection with sensitization to the hapten diphenylcyclopropenone (DPC). Receptor source: a woman between 18 and 29 years old with alopecia areata. Some clones in this sample may be carry-over from other donors' samples.

This clonotype was seen at least ten times. The gene calls are TRBV7-3 and TRBJ2-6; no clear D. The germline gives CDR1 SGHTA, CDR2 FQGTGA. The CDR3 spans 16 residues. V was shortened by 5 bases and J by 0 bases, with 11 bases between the two germline ends. CDR3 nucleotides: TGTGCCAGCAGCCCTCGTCCGAACTCTGGGGCCAACGTCCTGACTTTC. Translation gives CASSPRPNSGANVLTF.

This rearrangement joins TRBV4-1 to TRBJ2-3; weak D call: TRBD1 (6 bases). V was cut by 2 bases and J by 6 bases, with 12 bases left in between. This CDR3 has 14 amino acids. Per the germline V gene, CDR1 is MGHRA and CDR2 is YSYEKL. The CDR3 region is CASSQLQGWDTQYF. The CDR3 region has the DNA TGCGCCAGCAGCCAACTACAGGGTTGGGATACGCAGTATTTT.

There are a few counts of this clonotype. V gene TRBV27 combines with J gene TRBJ2-7, with TRBD1 as a possible D gene (6 bases). The length of the CDR3 is 15 residues. Germline V lookup: CDR1 MNHEY, CDR2 SMNVEV (reference sequence). Trimming shortened V by 3 bases and J by 0 bases, and 12 bases separated the two germline ends. CDR3 sequence: CASSFLRGSSYEQYF. The CDR3, as DNA: TGTGCCAGCAGTTTCCTCAGGGGTAGCTCCTACGAGCAGTACTTC.

This clonotype was seen more than once but under ten times. The chain recombines TRBV6-5 with TRBJ1-2, with D maybe TRBD1 (6 bases). V was shortened by 5 bases and J by 6 bases, with 16 bases between the two germline ends. The CDR3 extends over 14 amino acids. Germline V gene data show CDR1 as MNHEY and CDR2 as SVGAGI. The DNA for the CDR3 is TGTGCCAGCAGTCAACTTACAGGGTCTAATGGCTACACCTTC. It translates to CASSQLTGSNGYTF.

This clonotype turned up a few times. The chain joins TRBV15 to TRBJ1-2; D call uncertain. The CDR3 sequence is 15 residues long. Deletions cut 1 base from V and 3 bases from J, with 12 bases between. Per germline, CDR1 LNHNV and CDR2 YYDKDF (reference sequence). The CDR3 sequence: CATSRVITSDYGYTF. DNA of the CDR3: TGTGCCACCAGCAGAGTGATTACCTCGGACTATGGCTACACCTTC.

About this clonotype itself: Given a much more abundant clone one base away, this may be a read error. The chain links TRBV6-5 to TRBJ2-6; TRBD1 aligns across 10 bases. The CDR3 spans 18 residues. J lost 0 bases, V lost 4 bases, and 6 bases had no gene match. Germline-derived CDR1 and CDR2 are MNHEY and SVGAGI. CDR3 sequence: CASSFQGQGRSGANVLTF. The DNA of the CDR3 is TGTGCCAGCAGTTTCCAGGGACAGGGGCGCTCTGGGGCCAACGTCCTGACTTTC.